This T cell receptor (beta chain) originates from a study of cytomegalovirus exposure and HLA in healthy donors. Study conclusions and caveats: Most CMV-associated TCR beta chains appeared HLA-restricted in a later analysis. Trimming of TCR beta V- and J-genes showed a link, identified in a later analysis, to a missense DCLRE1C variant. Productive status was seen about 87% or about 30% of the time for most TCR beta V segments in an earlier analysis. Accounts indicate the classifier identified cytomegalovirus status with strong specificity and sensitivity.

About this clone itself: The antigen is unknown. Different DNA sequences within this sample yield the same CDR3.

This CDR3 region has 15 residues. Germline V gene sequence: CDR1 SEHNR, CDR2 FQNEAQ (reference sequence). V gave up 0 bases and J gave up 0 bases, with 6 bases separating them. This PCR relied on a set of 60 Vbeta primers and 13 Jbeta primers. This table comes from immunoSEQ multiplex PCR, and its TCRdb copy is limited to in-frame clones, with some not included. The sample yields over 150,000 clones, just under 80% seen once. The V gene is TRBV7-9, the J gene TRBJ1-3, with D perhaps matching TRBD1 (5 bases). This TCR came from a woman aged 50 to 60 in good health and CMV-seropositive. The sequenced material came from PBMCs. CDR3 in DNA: TGTGCCAGCAGCTTAGCGGGGGGCTCTGGAAACACCATATATTTT. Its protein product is CASSLAGGSGNTIYF.